These 25 T cell receptor beta chains originate from one sample sequenced in a study of T cell clones after liver transplantation. Using immunoSEQ multiplex PCR, the repertoire was profiled, and TCRdb retains in-frame clones only, with some absent. The data contain 68,000 or so clones, 80% of them singletons. Sequenced material: CD4+ T cells from blood, taken before liver transplant. Receptor source: a human donor who received a liver transplant.

The chain recombines TRBV6-5 with TRBJ2-7; D possibly uses TRBD1 or TRBD2 (5 bases each). V lost 2 bases and J lost 9, with 14 bases in between. This CDR3 comprises 13 residues. Germline CDR1 is MNHEY and CDR2 is SVGAGI. CDR3 in DNA: TGTGCCAGCAGTTACGGGGGTTCGCGTTTGCAGTACTTC. Encoded protein: CASSYGGSRLQYF.

V is TRBV5-1 and J is TRBJ2-1; D not resolved. This CDR3 is built from 11 residues. Germline CDR1 is SGHRS and CDR2 is YFSETQ. Trimming shortened V by 4 bases and J by 8 bases, and 7 bases separated the two germline ends. This CDR3 reads CASSALDEQFF. The CDR3 DNA reads TGCGCCAGCAGCGCCCTGGATGAGCAGTTCTTC. The full variable domain, in which reference TRBV5-1 and TRBJ2-1 provide the parts outside the CDR3, is KAGVTQTPRYLIKTRGQQVTLSCSPISGHRSVSWYQQTPGQGLQFLFEYFSETQRNKGNFPGRFSGRQFSNSRSEMNVSTLELGDSALYLCASSALDEQFFGPGTRLTVL.

This clone was counted once. The chain employs TRBV5-1 and TRBJ2-7, with 8 positions matching TRBD1. Trimming at V came to 5 bases and at J to 2 bases, leaving 6 bases not matched to a gene. Germline V gene sequence: CDR1 SGHRS, CDR2 YFSETQ. The CDR3 has 14 amino acids. CDR3 protein: CASRPGTGPYEQYF. CDR3 sequence (DNA): TGCGCCAGCAGGCCCGGGACAGGACCCTACGAGCAGTACTTC.

V gene TRBV4-3 combines with J gene TRBJ2-7; maybe TRBD1 (5 bases). From germline, CDR1 is LGHNA and CDR2 YSLEER. V gave up 4 bases and J gave up 0 bases, with 10 bases separating them. There are 14 residues in the CDR3. In nucleotides, the CDR3 is TGCGCCAGCAGCCTACAGGTAACCTCCTACGAGCAGTACTTC. Translating gives CASSLQVTSYEQYF.

The V call is TRBV6-6, the J call TRBJ1-5, with D maybe TRBD1 (5 bases). Germline V lookup: CDR1 MNHNY, CDR2 SVGAGI (reference sequence). The CDR3 loop spans 13 amino acids. V was clipped by 7 bases and J by 2 bases, with 9 bases between them. CDR3 sequence reads: CASTGRGNQPQHF. CDR3 in DNA: TGTGCCAGCACGGGCAGGGGCAATCAGCCCCAGCATTTT.

The chain employs TRBV19 and TRBJ1-1, with D tentatively TRBD1 (5 bases). Germline CDR1 LNHDA, CDR2 SQIVND (reference sequence). The CDR3 extends over 13 amino acids. With 7 bases removed from V and 0 bases from J, the gap between germline ends came to 9 bases. CDR3 residues: CASKDTLNTEAFF. The CDR3 nucleotides read TGTGCCAGTAAGGACACTTTGAACACTGAAGCTTTCTTT.

Here the CDR3 DNA reads TGTGCCAGCAGCCCGCCCGGGACAGATACGCAGTATTTT. Amino acid sequence: CASSPPGTDTQYF. The genes are TRBV7-3 and TRBJ2-3, with unresolved D. Trimming took off 5 bases at V and 3 bases at J, with 9 bases between the two ends. Germline CDR1 reads SGHTA; CDR2 reads FQGTGA. This CDR3 is built from 13 residues.

J is TRBJ2-1 and V is TRBV5-6; D is perhaps TRBD1 or TRBD2 (5 bases each). Germline V lookup: CDR1 SGHDT, CDR2 YYEEEE. The CDR3 covers 15 residues. The V and J ends lost 5 bases and 0 bases respectively, with 12 bases between them. CDR3 in amino acids: CASRLRGASYNEQFF. The DNA of the CDR3 is TGTGCCAGCAGGCTGAGAGGGGCCTCCTACAATGAGCAGTTCTTC.

This clone was seen once. The chain has TRBV9 and TRBJ1-4; D gene ambiguous. V lost 0 bases and J 1 base, leaving 7 bases between the germline ends. CDR1 is SGDLS, CDR2 YYNGEE, per germline. CDR3 length: 15 amino acids. CDR3 in amino acids: CASSVEWGTNEKLFF. The CDR3 DNA reads TGTGCCAGCAGCGTAGAGTGGGGAACTAATGAAAAACTGTTTTTT.

This clone showed up just once. V and J are TRBV2 and TRBJ2-4; the D is unclear. Between the trimmed V and J ends, which lost 4 bases and 0 bases, there was a span of 7 bases. CDR1 and CDR2 (germline): SNHLY, FYNNEI. This CDR3 has 14 amino acids. In DNA, the CDR3 is TGTGCCAGCAGTGGACCCCTAGCCAAAAACATTCAGTACTTC. Translated: CASSGPLAKNIQYF.

The chain links TRBV30 to TRBJ1-3, with TRBD1 matching over 9 bases. V lost 2 bases and J lost 4; bases outside the gene matches: 12. The CDR3 is 17 residues long. CDR1 and CDR2 from the germline V gene are GTSNPN and SVGIG (reference sequence). The CDR3 loop is CAWSPLRDRVEGNTIYF. CDR3 coding DNA: TGTGCCTGGAGTCCTCTCAGGGACAGGGTCGAAGGAAACACCATATATTTT.

This clone was found once. In DNA, the CDR3 is TGTGCCAGTAGTAAATTCAGGACTAGCGGGATTACCGGGGAGCTGTTTTTT. It translates to CASSKFRTSGITGELFF. The V call is TRBV19, the J call TRBJ2-2, with 12 nucleotides matching TRBD2. Germline V CDR1 and CDR2: LNHDA, SQIVND (reference sequence). The CDR3 runs 17 residues. V gave up 4 bases and J gave up 5 bases; unmatched junction bases: 8.

The genes are TRBV28 and TRBJ1-5; the D gene is possibly TRBD1 (5 bases). Germline lookup yields CDR1 MDHEN and CDR2 SYDVKM. The CDR3 runs to 12 residues. Trimming pared 7 bases from V and 6 bases from J, leaving 10 bases between. The CDR3 region is CASNRGGQPQHF. The DNA of the CDR3 is TGTGCCAGCAACCGGGGGGGTCAGCCCCAGCATTTT.

The CDR3 spells CASSSEGGPSYEQYF. The DNA for the CDR3 is TGTGCCAGCAGTTCGGAGGGAGGGCCCTCCTACGAGCAGTACTTC. V gene TRBV28 combines with J gene TRBJ2-7, with 7 bases aligning to TRBD2. The CDR3 has 15 residues. CDR1 is MDHEN and CDR2 is SYDVKM in the germline V gene. V lost 4 bases to trimming and J lost 0 bases; unmatched junction nucleotides: 6.

This chain connects TRBV27 to TRBJ2-5, with D possibly matching TRBD1 (5 bases). The CDR3 length is 13 residues. Germline V CDR1 and CDR2: MNHEY, SMNVEV (reference sequence). Trimming shortened V by 1 base and J by 7 bases, and 10 bases separated the two germline ends. The CDR3: CASSLYRSGTQYF. CDR3 sequence (DNA): TGTGCCAGCAGTTTATACAGGTCAGGGACCCAGTACTTC.

This clone was counted between two and nine times. The CDR3 reads CASSEAGPYYGYTF. As DNA, the CDR3 is TGTGCCAGCAGTGAGGCCGGGCCGTACTATGGCTACACCTTC. The V call is TRBV25-1, the J call TRBJ1-2; D remains ambiguous. Between the trimmed V and J ends, which lost 3 bases and 3 bases, there was a span of 11 bases. This CDR3 has 14 residues. CDR1 MGHDK and CDR2 SYGVNS come from the germline V gene.

The DNA for the CDR3 is TGTGCCAGCAGTTCACGGGGGCAGGAGCAATATGGCTACACCTTC. Its protein is CASSSRGQEQYGYTF. This chain joins TRBV28 and TRBJ1-2, with a weak D call TRBD1 (6 bases). With 4 bases removed from V and 5 bases from J, the gap between germline ends came to 17 bases. The CDR3 is made up of 15 amino acids. Per germline, CDR1 MDHEN and CDR2 SYDVKM.

V usage is TRBV18 and J usage is TRBJ1-5; tentatively, D is TRBD1 (5 bases). The CDR3 extends over 14 amino acids. V was shortened by 1 base and J by 3 bases, with 7 bases between the two germline ends. Germline V gene data show CDR1 as KGHSH and CDR2 as LQKENI. CDR3 sequence reads: CASSPQGYNQPQHF. Here the CDR3 DNA reads TGTGCCAGCTCACCACAGGGGTACAATCAGCCCCAGCATTTT.

The chain combines TRBV18 with TRBJ1-1, with a possible D match to TRBD1 (5 bases). The CDR3 is 15 residues long. V was trimmed by 8 bases and J by 1 base, leaving 17 bases between them. CDR1 and CDR2 (germline): KGHSH, LQKENI. CDR3 nucleotides: TGTGCCAGCCGCCGGAGGACGGGGCCGAACACTGAAGCTTTCTTT. Translation gives CASRRRTGPNTEAFF.

This chain uses TRBV18 with TRBJ2-3; weak D call: TRBD2 (6 bases). V dropped 2 bases and J dropped 1 base, with 13 bases sitting between them. CDR1 is KGHSH and CDR2 is LQKENI in the germline V gene. The CDR3 length is 16 residues. The chain's CDR3 is CASSPIRGMGTDTQYF. In DNA form, the CDR3 reads TGTGCCAGCTCACCAATCCGGGGGATGGGCACAGATACGCAGTATTTT.

The genes are TRBV14 and TRBJ2-7; the D is unclear. Germline CDR1 reads SGHDN; CDR2 reads FVKESK. The V end was cut by 4 bases, the J end by 4 bases, with 11 bases between. The CDR3 spans 13 residues. The CDR3 loop reads CASSRKGWYEQYF. CDR3 DNA: TGTGCCAGCAGCCGGAAAGGGTGGTACGAGCAGTACTTC.

V and J are TRBV6-6 and TRBJ1-5; unclear D gene. The V end was cut by 0 bases, the J end by 0 bases, with 3 bases between. Germline values: CDR1 MNHNY, CDR2 SVGAGI (reference sequence). CDR3 size: 14 residues. The CDR3 here is CASSYSYSNQPQHF. CDR3 in DNA: TGTGCCAGCAGTTACTCTTATAGCAATCAGCCCCAGCATTTT.

V is TRBV29-1 and J is TRBJ2-1; the D gene is possibly TRBD2 (5 bases). This CDR3 is built from 13 residues. Deletions cut 1 base from V and 12 bases from J, with 16 bases between. Looked up from germline, CDR1 is SQVTM and CDR2 is ANQGSEA. CDR3 sequence (DNA): TGCAGCGTTGAAGCCCTCGAGGGCGTTGGGCAGTTCTTC. Translation gives CSVEALEGVGQFF.

This clone was detected only a few times. J is TRBJ2-7 and V is TRBV10-3; 7 bases are a match to TRBD1. The CDR3 totals 13 residues. CDR1 and CDR2 from the germline V gene are ENHRY and SYGVKD. V dropped 10 bases and J dropped 5; count of bases not matched to a gene: 11. CDR3 sequence: CATYGNQGDEQYF. CDR3 in DNA: TGTGCCACTTACGGCAATCAGGGGGACGAGCAGTACTTC.

The chain links TRBV28 to TRBJ1-4, with TRBD1 matching over 9 bases. Per germline, CDR1 MDHEN and CDR2 SYDVKM. Losses at the gene ends were 9 bases for V and 8 bases for J; bases not matched to a gene: 13. The CDR3 sequence is 15 residues long. The CDR3 loop reads CASYRDREGGEKLFF. The CDR3 nucleotides are TGTGCCAGTTACCGGGACAGGGAAGGAGGGGAAAAACTGTTTTTT. Full variable domain (outside the CDR3, taken from reference TRBV28 and TRBJ1-4): DVKVTQSSRYLVKRTGEKVFLECVQDMDHENMFWYRQDPGLGLRLIYFSYDVKMKEKGDIPEGYSVSREKKERFSLILESASTNQTSMYLCASYRDREGGEKLFFGSGTQLSVL.